These T cell receptor beta chains were read from a single sample in a study of radiation and T cells in renal cell carcinoma. Sequencing used immunoSEQ multiplex PCR; TCRdb keeps in-frame clones, though not all of them. The table includes 150,000 to 190,000 clones, roughly 87% detected once. Sequencing used blood, obtained from a patient whose treatment included radiotherapy and nephrectomy. The receptors originated from a woman aged 45 to 65 with renal cell carcinoma. CDR3s include the opening cysteine and the closing phenylalanine or tryptophan. The D gene is left open where the match is weak. Clone sizes are given selectively: once, few, many, or a class where the clone is expanded.

V,J,D,size,DNA,CDR3
TRBV6-5,TRBJ1-1,-,-,TGTGCCAGCAGGGGGGGGAACACTGAAGCTTTCTTT,CASRGGNTEAFF
TRBV7-9,TRBJ1-1,-,-,TGTGCCAGCAGCCCTTACACAGGGAACACTGAAGCTTTCTTT,CASSPYTGNTEAFF
TRBV7-2,TRBJ1-1,TRBD1,-,TGTGCCAGCAGCTTCGGGACAGGCACTGAAGCTTTCTTT,CASSFGTGTEAFF
TRBV21-1,TRBJ2-7,-,-,TGTGCCAGCCCTCACCGAGGGGGACTCCGCCACGACGAGCAGTACTTC,CASPHRGGLRHDEQYF
TRBV7-9,TRBJ2-1,-,-,TGTGCCAGCAGCCCTGATAGCTACGAGCAGTTCTTC,CASSPDSYEQFF
TRBV6-5,TRBJ2-1,-,few,TGTGCCAGCAGTCTGACGGGCAATGAGCAGTTCTTC,CASSLTGNEQFF
TRBV5-1,TRBJ2-1,TRBD1,few,TGCGCCAGCAGCTTACGTTCCAGGGGGCTGGATGAGCAGTTCTTC,CASSLRSRGLDEQFF
TRBV6-5,TRBJ1-5,-,-,TGTGCCAGCAGCTCTGGAACAGGGCATCAGCCCCAGCATTTT,CASSSGTGHQPQHF
TRBV29-1,TRBJ1-1,TRBD1,-,TGCAGCGTCGCAGGGGGCTCAGAGCTTTCGCCTGAAGCTTTCTTT,CSVAGGSELSPEAFF
TRBV2,TRBJ2-5,-,-,TGTGCCAGCCGTACTTCCGGTGGAGAGACCCAGTACTTC,CASRTSGGETQYF